The 22 T cell receptor beta chains below were found in one sample sequenced in a study of CD8+CD57+ T cells in acquired aplastic anemia. The template for TCR beta VDJ and CDR3 sequence profiling was genomic DNA. TCRdb passed the reads through MiXCR, listing each CDR3 protein once. Found here are 200,000 or so distinct CDR3 sequences, 64% of them singletons; the top ten hold under 60%. The sample comprised sorted CD4+, CD8+, or CD8+CD57+ T cells (not recorded which) from PBMCs. All receptors derive from a human donor with severe aplastic anemia or a healthy control (not recorded which).

This clonotype was picked up a small number of times. The chain joins TRBV24-1 to TRBJ2-7; 10 nucleotides line up with TRBD1. With 2 bases clipped from V and 5 bases from J, the junction kept 5 bases outside the gene matches. The CDR3 is 15 amino acids. The germline V gene encodes CDR1 KGHDR and CDR2 SFDVKD. This CDR3 is CATSDSTGGMDEQYF. The CDR3 nucleotides are TGTGCCACCAGTGATTCGACAGGGGGCATGGACGAGCAGTACTTC.

The gene calls are TRBV20-1 and TRBJ1-1; D unclear. Per germline, CDR1 DFQATT and CDR2 SNEGSKA (reference sequence). The V end was cut by 3 bases, the J end by 11 bases, with 22 bases between. This CDR3 spans 14 amino acids. The CDR3 DNA follows: TGCAGTGCTAGCGGTTTGACTTCAAGGGCGGACGCTTTCTTT. Protein product: CSASGLTSRADAFF.

Concerning this clonotype: The germline gene is not matched at one end of the junction; a read error may be the cause. The J gene is TRBJ2-1, the V gene TRBV24-1; weak D call: TRBD1 (5 bases). The germline gives CDR1 KGHDR, CDR2 SFDVKD. The CDR3 extends over 16 amino acids. The chain's CDR3 is CASSDIRGSSYNEQFF. Written as DNA, the CDR3 is TGTGCCTCCAGTGATATAAGGGGCAGCTCCTACAATGAGCAGTTCTTC.

The gene calls are TRBV7-9 and TRBJ1-2; possible D gene TRBD1, 5 bases. The V gene's germline CDR1 is SEHNR and CDR2 FQNEAQ (reference sequence). V was pared by 8 bases and J by 4 bases, with 14 bases between. This CDR3 is 13 amino acids long. The CDR3 DNA reads TGTGCCAGCGAGATGGGGGGGGTCTATGGCTACACCTTC. Translation gives CASEMGGVYGYTF.

This clonotype was picked up many times. The rearrangement joins TRBV4-1 to TRBJ2-7; D is ambiguous. This CDR3 is 14 amino acids long. Between the trimmed V and J ends, which lost 0 bases and 2 bases, there was a span of 8 bases. In germline, CDR1 is MGHRA, CDR2 YSYEKL. CDR3 loop: CASSQDPSPYEQYF. DNA for the CDR3: TGCGCCAGCAGCCAAGATCCCAGTCCCTACGAGCAGTACTTC.

The chain couples TRBV20-1 to TRBJ2-5; D possibly corresponds to TRBD1 (5 bases). Trimming stripped 5 bases from V and 9 bases from J, with 10 bases between. This CDR3 contains 10 residues. Germline loops: CDR1 DFQATT, CDR2 SNEGSKA (reference sequence). CDR3 DNA sequence: TGCAGTGCTTTTAAAGGGGCCCAGTACTTC. It yields the protein CSAFKGAQYF.

V is TRBV9 and J is TRBJ2-1; D ambiguous. Germline values: CDR1 SGDLS, CDR2 YYNGEE. The V and J ends lost 0 bases and 9 bases respectively, with 7 bases between them. The CDR3 length is 12 residues. CDR3 region: CASSVEVVEQFF. Written as DNA, the CDR3 is TGTGCCAGCAGCGTAGAGGTGGTTGAGCAGTTCTTC.

This clonotype was seen just once. The chain recombines TRBV20-1 with TRBJ2-5; 15 bases are a match to TRBD2. J was trimmed by 4 bases and V by 4 bases; bases with no gene match: 4. CDR1 DFQATT and CDR2 SNEGSKA come from the germline V gene (reference sequence). The CDR3 extends over 15 amino acids. CDR3 in amino acids: CSAKQGLAGGETQYF. DNA for the CDR3: TGCAGTGCTAAACAGGGACTAGCGGGAGGAGAGACCCAGTACTTC.

The CDR3 loop reads CASSDPGTSGYNEQFF. As DNA, the CDR3 is TGTGCCAGTAGTGACCCGGGGACTAGCGGCTACAATGAGCAGTTCTTC. The rearrangement uses TRBV19 and TRBJ2-1; 11 nucleotides agree with TRBD2. The CDR3 has 16 amino acids. After removal of 5 bases from V and 3 bases from J, the junction contained 6 bases not matched to a gene. CDR1 and CDR2 from the germline V gene are LNHDA and SQIVND (reference sequence).

This clonotype showed up just once. The genes are TRBV14 and TRBJ1-1, with D unclear. The CDR3 runs to 13 residues. V lost 0 bases, J lost 4 bases, and 6 bases lay in between. Germline V CDR1 and CDR2: SGHDN, FVKESK. CDR3 region: CASSQERSTEAFF. The CDR3 DNA reads as TGTGCCAGCAGCCAAGAACGGTCCACTGAAGCTTTCTTT. The complete variable domain, with remaining parts taken from reference TRBV14 and TRBJ1-1, reads EAGVTQFPSHSVIEKGQTVTLRCDPISGHDNLYWYRRVMGKEIKFLLHFVKESKQDESGMPNNRFLAERTGGTYSTLKVQPAELEDSGVYFCASSQERSTEAFFGQGTRLTVV.

The chain recombines TRBV7-6 with TRBJ2-1; unclear D gene. Per the germline V gene, CDR1 is SGHVS and CDR2 is FNYEAQ. Trimming removed 3 bases at V and 9 bases at J, with 9 bases between. This CDR3 is 12 amino acids long. The CDR3 sequence is CASSFGVREQFF. The CDR3 coding sequence is TGTGCCAGCAGCTTTGGGGTCCGTGAGCAGTTCTTC. The full variable domain, in which reference TRBV7-6 and TRBJ2-1 provide the parts outside the CDR3, is GAGVSQSPRYKVTKRGQDVALRCDPISGHVSLYWYRQALGQGPEFLTYFNYEAQQDKSGLPNDRFSAERPEGSISTLTIQRTEQRDSAMYRCASSFGVREQFFGPGTRLTVL.

The rearrangement joins TRBV25-1 to TRBJ1-2; D possibly corresponds to TRBD1 (5 bases). The CDR3 consists of 13 residues. Germline V CDR1 and CDR2: MGHDK, SYGVNS. The germline V and J ends were trimmed by 4 bases and 4 bases, with 10 bases remaining between them. As DNA, the CDR3 is TGTGCCAGCAGTGGCACAGGAGCCTATGGCTACACCTTC. Its translation is CASSGTGAYGYTF.

This clonotype came up many times. The chain has TRBV12-3 or TRBV12-4 and TRBJ2-3; TRBD2 matches 16 bases. This CDR3 comprises 16 residues. Germline trimming cut 3 bases from V and 5 bases from J; bases unmatched to any gene: 2. CDR3 amino acids: CASSFGTSGGGDTQYF. The CDR3 coding sequence is TGTGCCAGCAGTTTCGGGACTAGCGGGGGGGGAGATACGCAGTATTTT.

A word on this clonotype: A much larger clone lies one base from this, so it may be a read error. The V and J genes are TRBV10-3 and TRBJ1-3; D is ambiguous. Deletions cut 6 bases from V and 0 bases from J, with 6 bases between. CDR1 ENHRY and CDR2 SYGVKD come from the germline V gene. The CDR3 has 13 residues. The CDR3 nucleotides are TGTGCCATCAGGGAGAGCTCTGGAAACACCATATATTTT. Its protein is CAIRESSGNTIYF.

In DNA, the CDR3 is TGCGCCAGCACAGAGCCGGGGGGTGAGGCACAAGAGACCCAGTACTTC. Its translation: CASTEPGGEAQETQYF. V gene TRBV5-1 combines with J gene TRBJ2-5, with 7 bases fitting TRBD2. CDR1 SGHRS and CDR2 YFSETQ come from the germline V gene. The CDR3 extends over 16 amino acids. The trim removed 6 bases at V and 2 bases at J, leaving 13 bases unmatched.

This chain connects TRBV18 to TRBJ2-5; D remains ambiguous. Per germline, CDR1 KGHSH and CDR2 LQKENI. The CDR3 has 13 amino acids. Trimming left V 8 bases short and J 5 bases short, with 15 bases between. The CDR3: CASSVRHTETQYF. The CDR3, as DNA: TGTGCCAGCAGCGTCCGACATACTGAGACCCAGTACTTC.

In its sample, this clonotype was seen many times. The gene calls are TRBV27 and TRBJ2-7, with D perhaps TRBD1 or TRBD2 (5 bases each). CDR3 length: 15 amino acids. Germline V gives CDR1 MNHEY, CDR2 SMNVEV (reference sequence). Trimming shortened V by 2 bases and J by 3 bases, and 14 bases separated the two germline ends. For the CDR3, the DNA is TGTGCCAGCAGTTTAGGACCTTGGGACGGCTACGAGCAGTACTTC. Translation: CASSLGPWDGYEQYF.

On this clonotype: A much larger clone sits a single nucleotide away, making a read error possible. Since no conserved phenylalanine or tryptophan closes the CDR3, a read error is the likely cause. The chain couples TRBV20-1 to TRBJ2-7; possible D gene TRBD2, 5 bases. The CDR3 runs to 16 residues. Trimming stripped 1 base from V and 7 bases from J, with 23 bases between. Germline CDR1 DFQATT, CDR2 SNEGSKA (reference sequence). The DNA of the CDR3 is TGCAGTGCTAGAGGTGAGGGTAGCTCCGAAGTTGGGGAGCAGTACCTC. Its translation: CSARGEGSSEVGEQYL.

V and J are TRBV7-9 and TRBJ2-7; D is possibly TRBD2 (5 bases). Deletions cut 4 bases from V and 2 bases from J, with 27 bases between. The CDR3 spans 19 residues. Per germline, CDR1 SEHNR and CDR2 FQNEAQ (reference sequence). This chain's CDR3 is CASSSFRASTGITPYEQYF. Here the CDR3 DNA reads TGTGCCAGCAGCTCCTTTAGGGCTTCTACCGGGATAACCCCCTACGAGCAGTACTTC.

V gene TRBV12-3 or TRBV12-4 combines with J gene TRBJ1-5, with TRBD1 as a possible D gene (5 bases). The CDR3 has 14 amino acids. The V gene lost 1 base and the J gene lost 7 bases, with 11 bases spanning the gap. CDR3: CASSLVPGRQPQHF. The CDR3, as DNA: TGTGCCAGCAGTTTAGTCCCAGGGCGACAGCCCCAGCATTTT.

Many counts were recorded for this clonotype. The J gene is TRBJ2-3, the V gene TRBV6-6; 7 bases agree with TRBD2. The CDR3 spans 16 residues. Germline V gives CDR1 MNHNY, CDR2 SVGAGI (reference sequence). Trimming at V came to 0 bases and at J to 2 bases, leaving 5 bases not matched to a gene. The CDR3 DNA is TGTGCCAGCAGTTACTCCAAAGCGGGGCTCACAGATACGCAGTATTTT. As protein: CASSYSKAGLTDTQYF.

V usage is TRBV6-5 and J usage is TRBJ2-5, with a possible D match to TRBD2 (6 bases). CDR3 length equals 16 residues. From germline, CDR1 is MNHEY and CDR2 SVGAGI. As DNA, the CDR3 is TGTGCAAGTACGCGGCGGGGACGTATCCCACAAGAGACCCAGTACTTC. It codes for CASTRRGRIPQETQYF.